The rows below give T cell receptor beta chains drawn from one sample of a study of radiotherapy plus CTLA-4 blockade in lung cancer. Sequencing was performed with immunoSEQ multiplex PCR; in TCRdb, only in-frame clones are kept and a portion is missing. The sample lists approximately 99,000 clones, 85% to 90% occurring once. The sample here was peripheral blood, taken from a patient treated with radiotherapy plus ipilimumab. Receptors originate from a human donor with non-small cell lung cancer that progressed on radiotherapy plus ipilimumab. CDR3s include the opening cysteine and the closing phenylalanine or tryptophan. Each record gives: J gene, clone size, D gene, V gene, CDR3 DNA, CDR3 protein. The D gene is left open where the match is weak. The size field is filled for only some rows; it gives once, few, many or a size class.

TRBJ1-1 | - | - | TRBV5-1 | TGCGCCAGCAAGGGAGGAGGGACTGAAGCTTTCTTT | CASKGGGTEAFF
TRBJ2-7 | - | - | TRBV21-1 | TGTGCCAGCAGCAAACCGCATGGGAGGAGATTGGCCTACGAGCAGTACTTC | CASSKPHGRRLAYEQYF
TRBJ2-5 | - | TRBD1 | TRBV27 | TGTGCCAGCAGCCAACCAGGGGGGACCCAGTACTTC | CASSQPGGTQYF
TRBJ2-2 | - | TRBD2 | TRBV7-8 | TGTGCCAGCAGCTCCTGGACTAGCGGGAACACCGGGGAGCTGTTTTTT | CASSSWTSGNTGELFF
TRBJ2-1 | - | TRBD1 | TRBV10-1 | TGCGCCAACCCTTCTCGTCCCGGGACAGGGGTTAATGAGCAGTTCTTC | CANPSRPGTGVNEQFF
TRBJ2-7 | - | - | TRBV19 | TGTGCCAGTAGTATTAACAGGGAGTACGAGCAGTACTTC | CASSINREYEQYF
TRBJ2-7 | - | - | TRBV18 | TGTGCCAGCTCACCACGCCCTGGCCAGAAAAGCTCCTACGAGCAGTACTTC | CASSPRPGQKSSYEQYF
TRBJ2-1 | few | - | TRBV9 | TGTGCCAGCAGCGCCGGATATGAGCAGTTCTTC | CASSAGYEQFF
TRBJ2-1 | - | - | TRBV14 | TGTGCCAGCAGCCAATCTATAGGACCTATGGCCTACAATGAGCAGTTCTTC | CASSQSIGPMAYNEQFF
TRBJ2-1 | - | TRBD2 | TRBV7-9 | TGTGCCAGCAGCTCCCGCATAGCGGGAAGAGGTACTGAGCAGTTCTTC | CASSSRIAGRGTEQFF
TRBJ2-7 | few | TRBD2 | TRBV5-1 | TGCGCCAGCAGCTCGGGGGGAGGTTACTACGAGCAGTACTTC | CASSSGGGYYEQYF
TRBJ2-7 | - | - | TRBV6-6 | TGTGCCAGCAGCTTTAGCGCAGGCGAGCAGTACTTC | CASSFSAGEQYF
TRBJ2-3 | - | TRBD1 | TRBV5-6 | TGTGCCAGCACCGCGAACAGGGGGATAACAGATACGCAGTATTTT | CASTANRGITDTQYF
TRBJ2-7 | - | - | TRBV21-1 | TGTGCCAGCAGCAACCGACAGGTAAGAGGGAGCTACGAGCAGTACTTC | CASSNRQVRGSYEQYF
TRBJ1-5 | - | - | TRBV6-6 | TGTGCCAGCGCGATAGGGCACAATCAGCCCCAGCATTTT | CASAIGHNQPQHF
TRBJ1-5 | - | - | TRBV6-5 | TGTGCCAGCAATCCGGGAGGCCCTAATCAGCCCCAGCATTTT | CASNPGGPNQPQHF
TRBJ2-3 | - | - | TRBV10-2 | TGCGCCAGCAGCCCACGGGATACGCAGTATTTT | CASSPRDTQYF
TRBJ1-5 | - | - | TRBV9 | TGTGCCAGCAGCGTAGGGACAGCTAGCAATCAGCCCCAGCATTTT | CASSVGTASNQPQHF
TRBJ1-3 | - | - | TRBV4-1 | TGCGCCAGCAGCCAAGGTGCAGGACTTGGAAACACCATATATTTT | CASSQGAGLGNTIYF
TRBJ2-1 | - | - | TRBV9 | TGTGCCAGCAGCGTAGCAGCGGTTTTCTACAATGAGCAGTTCTTC | CASSVAAVFYNEQFF
TRBJ1-4 | - | - | TRBV20-1 | TGCAGTGCCTTCCTGAGAGAAAAACTGTTTTTT | CSAFLREKLFF
TRBJ1-2 | - | - | TRBV5-6 | TGTGCCAGCAGCTTGCAGTTCGGTTTCGACTATGGCTACACCTTC | CASSLQFGFDYGYTF
TRBJ1-1 | - | TRBD1 | TRBV27 | TGTGCCAGCACCAAGCGGACAGGGGGGAACACTGAAGCTTTCTTT | CASTKRTGGNTEAFF
TRBJ2-5 | - | - | TRBV4-1 | TGCGCCAGCAGCCAGCGGGACCCACCCGGAGAGACCCAGTACTTC | CASSQRDPPGETQYF
TRBJ2-7 | - | - | TRBV5-6 | TGTGCCAGCAGTACCTGGGGCAGCCGTACCTACGAGCAGTACTTC | CASSTWGSRTYEQYF
TRBJ2-7 | - | TRBD1 | TRBV18 | TGTGCCAGCTCACCTGGGGACAGGGTGGGTGAGCAGTACTTC | CASSPGDRVGEQYF
TRBJ1-2 | - | - | TRBV5-1 | TGCGCCAGCAGCTTGGAAGGGGTAACCTATGGCTACACCTTC | CASSLEGVTYGYTF
TRBJ2-7 | - | - | TRBV19 | TGTGCCAGCTCGCAAGAGGAGACCTACGAGCAGTACTTC | CASSQEETYEQYF
TRBJ1-4 | - | TRBD1 | TRBV30 | TGTGCCGGCCTGGGTTGGCAGGGGGGAATTAATGAAAAACTGTTTTTT | CAGLGWQGGINEKLFF
TRBJ2-3 | few | - | TRBV6-1 | TGTGCCAGCAGTGAAAGTATAGAGGGGGTGGTTAAGTATTTT | CASSESIEGVVKYF
TRBJ1-1 | once | - | TRBV7-2 | TGTGCCAGCAGCTTATCAGGGTACGGCACTGAAGCTTTCTTT | CASSLSGYGTEAFF
TRBJ1-5 | - | - | TRBV19 | TGTGCCAGTAGGACAGTTATACATAGCAATCAGCCCCAGCATTTT | CASRTVIHSNQPQHF
TRBJ2-3 | - | - | TRBV5-1 | TGCGCCAGCAGCTTGACTACCCGTTCAGATACGCAGTATTTT | CASSLTTRSDTQYF
TRBJ2-1 | - | - | TRBV6-5 | TGTGCCAGCAGTTCGGGGCGGATGAGCTCCTACAATGAGCAGTTCTTC | CASSSGRMSSYNEQFF
TRBJ2-5 | - | - | TRBV9 | TGTGCCAGCAGCGTAGAAAGGGGGAGGGAGACCCAGTACTTC | CASSVERGRETQYF
TRBJ1-5 | - | - | TRBV5-8 | TGTGCCAGCAGCTTGGCCGAAGCAAGGGGGTACAATCAGCCCCAGCATTTT | CASSLAEARGYNQPQHF
TRBJ1-2 | once | - | TRBV7-9 | TGTGCCAGCAGCTTAGTCCAGGAAGGGTCTGGCTATGGCTACACCTTC | CASSLVQEGSGYGYTF
TRBJ2-1 | few | TRBD1 | TRBV10-3 | TGTGCCATCAGTGAGGGACAGGGGACCGATGAGCAGTTCTTC | CAISEGQGTDEQFF
TRBJ2-2 | - | TRBD2 | TRBV29-1 | TGCAGTGCGACGCGGCTAGCGGGCCCCGGGGAGCTGTTTTTT | CSATRLAGPGELFF
TRBJ1-2 | - | TRBD1 | TRBV7-8 | TGTGCCAGCAGCCTCACCGACAGGGACTATGGCTACACCTTC | CASSLTDRDYGYTF
TRBJ2-7 | - | - | TRBV18 | TGTGCCAGCTCACCCGCATCCTACGAGCAGTACTTC | CASSPASYEQYF
TRBJ2-7 | - | - | TRBV6-4 | TGTGCCAGCAGTGAAGGGCCACCTGATGGGACCGACTCCTACGAGCAGTACTTC | CASSEGPPDGTDSYEQYF
TRBJ2-7 | - | - | TRBV5-1 | TGCGCCAGCAGCTTGGCCGGGGTAGCCGTCTACGAGCAGTACTTC | CASSLAGVAVYEQYF
TRBJ1-2 | - | TRBD1 | TRBV5-1 | TGCGCCAGCAGCTCTGGACAGGGATTCTATGGCTACACCTTC | CASSSGQGFYGYTF
TRBJ1-1 | once | - | TRBV25-1 | TGTGCCAGCGGGTTCCAGGGCACGAACACTGAAGCTTTCTTT | CASGFQGTNTEAFF
TRBJ1-5 | - | - | TRBV19 | TGTGCCAGTAGTATTACTCTATTTAGCAATCAGCCCCAGCATTTT | CASSITLFSNQPQHF
TRBJ2-6 | once | - | TRBV9 | TGTGCCAGCAGCGCCGAGGGACACCGAGGGGACTCTGGGGCCAACGTCCTGACTTTC | CASSAEGHRGDSGANVLTF
TRBJ1-1 | - | TRBD1 | TRBV7-9 | TGTGCCAGCAGCCCCGGGACAGGGGGCGACACTGAAGCTTTCTTT | CASSPGTGGDTEAFF
TRBJ2-1 | once | TRBD2 | TRBV5-5 | TGTGCCAGCAGCGGGGGGTCTAGCGGGAGGGCCCATGAGCAGTTCTTC | CASSGGSSGRAHEQFF
TRBJ2-1 | few | TRBD2 | TRBV6-6 | TGTGCCAGCGAACGGACTAGCGGGAGTGGGAGTGAGCAGTTCTTC | CASERTSGSGSEQFF
TRBJ2-5 | - | TRBD1 | TRBV28 | TGTGCCAGCAACGATGGGGACAGGGCCCAGTACTTC | CASNDGDRAQYF
TRBJ2-3 | - | - | TRBV30 | TGTGCCTGGGGGGGGCAGTTCACAGATACGCAGTATTTT | CAWGGQFTDTQYF
TRBJ1-1 | - | - | TRBV29-1 | TGCAGCGTCGCTACCAGGGTTACTGAAGCTTTCTTT | CSVATRVTEAFF
TRBJ1-3 | few | TRBD1 | TRBV7-9 | TGTGCCAGCAGCGTCTATACAGGGGCGACTGGAAACACCATATATTTT | CASSVYTGATGNTIYF
TRBJ2-5 | - | - | TRBV28 | TGTGCCAGCAGTTTACCCGCAGGGGCCTGGGCAGAAGAGACCCAGTACTTC | CASSLPAGAWAEETQYF
TRBJ2-5 | - | - | TRBV18 | TGTGCCAGCTCACCTTTACAAGAGACCCAGTACTTC | CASSPLQETQYF
TRBJ2-2 | - | TRBD1 | TRBV7-8 | TGTGCCAGCAGCTTTCGACAGGGGCTTGGCACCGGGGAGCTGTTTTTT | CASSFRQGLGTGELFF